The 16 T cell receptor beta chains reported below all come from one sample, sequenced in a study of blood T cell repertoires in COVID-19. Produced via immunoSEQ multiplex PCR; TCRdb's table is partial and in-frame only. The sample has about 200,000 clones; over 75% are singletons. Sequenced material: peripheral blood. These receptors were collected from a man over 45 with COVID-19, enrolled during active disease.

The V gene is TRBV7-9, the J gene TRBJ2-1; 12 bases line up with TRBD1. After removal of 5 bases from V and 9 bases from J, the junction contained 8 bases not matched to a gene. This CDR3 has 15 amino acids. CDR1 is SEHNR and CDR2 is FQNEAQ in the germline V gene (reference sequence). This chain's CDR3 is CASSTTGQGAGEQFF. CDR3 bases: TGTGCCAGCAGCACAACGGGACAGGGGGCGGGTGAGCAGTTCTTC. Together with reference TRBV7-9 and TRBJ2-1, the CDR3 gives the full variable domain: DTGVSQNPRHKITKRGQNVTFRCDPISEHNRLYWYRQTLGQGPEFLTYFQNEAQLEKSRLLSDRFSAERPKGSFSTLEIQRTEQGDSAMYLCASSTTGQGAGEQFFGPGTRLTVL.

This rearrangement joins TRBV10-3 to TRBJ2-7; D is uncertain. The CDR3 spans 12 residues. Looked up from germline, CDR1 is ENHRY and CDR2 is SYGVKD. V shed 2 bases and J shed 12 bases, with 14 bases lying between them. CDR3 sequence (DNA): TGTGCCATCAGTGAGACCCAGGCCCGCCCGTACTTC. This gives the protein CAISETQARPYF.

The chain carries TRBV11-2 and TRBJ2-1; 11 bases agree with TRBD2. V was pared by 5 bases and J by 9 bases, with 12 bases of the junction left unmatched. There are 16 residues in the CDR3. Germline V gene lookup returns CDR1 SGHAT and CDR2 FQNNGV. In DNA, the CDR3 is TGTGCCAGCAGCCTAGGGGTTAGCGGGAGGGCCGTTGAGCAGTTCTTC. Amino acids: CASSLGVSGRAVEQFF.

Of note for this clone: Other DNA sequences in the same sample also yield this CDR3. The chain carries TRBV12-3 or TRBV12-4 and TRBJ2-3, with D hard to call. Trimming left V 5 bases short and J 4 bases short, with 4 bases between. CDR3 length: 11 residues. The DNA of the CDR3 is TGTGCCAGCAGTCTTTCAGATACGCAGTATTTT. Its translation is CASSLSDTQYF.

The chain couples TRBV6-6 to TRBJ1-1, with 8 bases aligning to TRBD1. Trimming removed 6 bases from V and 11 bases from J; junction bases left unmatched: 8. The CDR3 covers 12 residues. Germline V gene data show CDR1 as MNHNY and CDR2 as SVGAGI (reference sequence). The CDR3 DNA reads TGTGCCAGCAGCTCCCGGCGGGACAGGGCTTTCTTT. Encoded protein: CASSSRRDRAFF.

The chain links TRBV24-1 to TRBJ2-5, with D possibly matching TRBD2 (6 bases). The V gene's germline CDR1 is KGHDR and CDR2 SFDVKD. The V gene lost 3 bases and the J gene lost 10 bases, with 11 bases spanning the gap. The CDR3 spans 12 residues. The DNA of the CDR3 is TGTGCCACCAGTGATGCCGTGGGGGGCCAGTACTTC. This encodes CATSDAVGGQYF.

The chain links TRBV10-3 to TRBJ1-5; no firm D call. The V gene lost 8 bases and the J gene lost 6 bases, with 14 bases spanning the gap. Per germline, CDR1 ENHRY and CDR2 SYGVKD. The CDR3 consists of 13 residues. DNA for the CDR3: TGTGCCATCGCTGATGAGGGCTCTCAGCCCCAGCATTTT. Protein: CAIADEGSQPQHF.

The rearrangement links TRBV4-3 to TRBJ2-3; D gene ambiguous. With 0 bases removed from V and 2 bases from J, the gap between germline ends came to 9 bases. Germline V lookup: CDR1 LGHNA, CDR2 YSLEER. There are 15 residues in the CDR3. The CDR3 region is CASSQEGTATDTQYF. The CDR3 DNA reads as TGCGCCAGCAGCCAAGAAGGTACAGCCACAGATACGCAGTATTTT.

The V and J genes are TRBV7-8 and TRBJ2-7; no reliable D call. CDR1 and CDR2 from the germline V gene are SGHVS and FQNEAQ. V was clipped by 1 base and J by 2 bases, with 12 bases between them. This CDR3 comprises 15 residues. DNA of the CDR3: TGTGCCAGCAGCTTAGGCGAGACTCGCACCTACGAGCAGTACTTC. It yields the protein CASSLGETRTYEQYF.

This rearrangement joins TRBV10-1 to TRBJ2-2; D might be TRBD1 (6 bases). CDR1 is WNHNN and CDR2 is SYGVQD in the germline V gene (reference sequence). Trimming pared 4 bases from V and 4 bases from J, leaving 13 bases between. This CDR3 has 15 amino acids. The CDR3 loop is CASSGGTLSTGELFF. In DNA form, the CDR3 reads TGCGCCAGCAGTGGGGGGACATTATCCACCGGGGAGCTGTTTTTT.

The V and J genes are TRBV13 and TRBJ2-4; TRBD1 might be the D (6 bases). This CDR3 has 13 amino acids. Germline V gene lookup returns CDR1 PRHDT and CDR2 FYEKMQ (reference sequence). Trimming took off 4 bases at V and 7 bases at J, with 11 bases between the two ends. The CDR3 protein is CASSSQGSNIQYF. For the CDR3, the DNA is TGTGCCAGCAGCTCACAGGGATCGAACATTCAGTACTTC.

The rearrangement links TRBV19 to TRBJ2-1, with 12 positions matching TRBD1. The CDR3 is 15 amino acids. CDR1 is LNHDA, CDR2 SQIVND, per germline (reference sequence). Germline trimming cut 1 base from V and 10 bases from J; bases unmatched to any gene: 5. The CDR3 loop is CASSIAGTGGKEQFF. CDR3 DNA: TGTGCCAGTAGTATAGCCGGGACAGGGGGCAAGGAGCAGTTCTTC.

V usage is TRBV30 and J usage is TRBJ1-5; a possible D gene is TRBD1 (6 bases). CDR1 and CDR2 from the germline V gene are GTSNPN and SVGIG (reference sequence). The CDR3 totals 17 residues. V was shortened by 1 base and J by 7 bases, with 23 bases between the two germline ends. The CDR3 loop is CAWSARRGGGVGQPQHF. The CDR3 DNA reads TGTGCCTGGAGTGCCCGTAGGGGAGGGGGTGTGGGACAGCCCCAGCATTTT.

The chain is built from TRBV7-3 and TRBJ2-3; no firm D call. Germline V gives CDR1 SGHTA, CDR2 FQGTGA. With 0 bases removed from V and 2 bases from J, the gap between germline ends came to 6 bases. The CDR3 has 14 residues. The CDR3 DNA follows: TGTGCCAGCAGCTTAACTCCTACCACAGATACGCAGTATTTT. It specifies CASSLTPTTDTQYF.

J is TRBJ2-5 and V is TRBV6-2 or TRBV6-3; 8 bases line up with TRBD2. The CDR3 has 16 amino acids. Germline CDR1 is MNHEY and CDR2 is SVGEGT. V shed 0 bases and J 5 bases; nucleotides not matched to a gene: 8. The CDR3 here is CASSYSGTRFTETQYF. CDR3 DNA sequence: TGTGCCAGCAGTTACTCGGGGACTAGATTTACCGAGACCCAGTACTTC.

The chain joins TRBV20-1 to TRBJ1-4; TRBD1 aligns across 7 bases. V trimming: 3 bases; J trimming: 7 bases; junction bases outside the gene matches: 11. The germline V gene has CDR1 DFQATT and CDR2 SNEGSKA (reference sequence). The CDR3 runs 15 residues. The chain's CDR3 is CSASHPAGGGEKLFF. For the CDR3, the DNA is TGCAGTGCTAGTCATCCGGCAGGGGGAGGTGAAAAACTGTTTTTT.